The 2 T cell receptor beta chains given below trace back to one sample, sequenced in a study of identical twins. TCRdb processed the 5' RACE reads anew with MiXCR; each CDR3 protein has one entry. The table has hundreds of thousands of distinct CDR3 sequences, over 20% seen once. The sample also formed part of further work on T cells expressing NK-cell markers.

Sample: PBMCs. These TCRs come from a young woman in good health.

This clonotype was seen many times. The rearrangement links TRBV6-5 to TRBJ2-1; the match to TRBD2 covers 8 bases. The CDR3 loop spans 16 amino acids. Unmatched junction bases numbered 3, after V lost 0 bases and J lost 2 bases. The germline gives CDR1 MNHEY, CDR2 SVGAGI. This CDR3 is CASSYSSGGAYNEQFF. The CDR3 nucleotides read TGTGCCAGCAGTTACTCAAGCGGGGGTGCCTACAATGAGCAGTTCTTC.

This chain links TRBV18 with TRBJ2-5; TRBD2 might be the D (6 bases). Trimming removed 4 bases from V and 4 bases from J, with 16 bases in between. This CDR3 is built from 15 residues. From germline, CDR1 is KGHSH and CDR2 LQKENI. CDR3 residues: CASSQLAGTPETQYF. CDR3 nucleotide sequence: TGTGCCAGCTCACAACTCGCTGGGACTCCAGAGACCCAGTACTTC.